Listed below are T cell receptor beta chains from one sample, sequenced in a study of early T cells in non-severe SARS-CoV-2 infection. TCRdb reprocessed the 5' RACE reads via MiXCR and lists one record per CDR3 protein. Counted here are roughly 50,000 distinct CDR3 sequences, about 9.8% occurring once; the ten biggest clones make up roughly 8.3%. Sequencing was done on a sample of whole blood. All receptors come from an adult who was a healthcare worker with PCR-confirmed SARS-CoV-2 infection or an uninfected control (not recorded which). Both conserved end residues are part of each CDR3. The order of the fields is V gene, J gene, D gene, CDR3 length, clone size, CDR3 protein, CDR3 DNA. A D gene is named only where the DNA matches it firmly. Clone size, where shown, is once, few, many, or a class for clones that have expanded.

>TRBV10-1|TRBJ2-2|.|14|many
CASSDPLFTGELFF
TGCGCCAGCAGTGACCCCCTGTTCACCGGGGAGCTGTTTTTT
>TRBV12-5|TRBJ2-3|TRBD1|17|many
CASGLSLQTGATDTQYF
TGTGCTAGTGGTTTGTCTCTTCAGACAGGGGCGACAGATACGCAGTATTTT
>TRBV27|TRBJ2-2|TRBD1|15|few
CASSPDRVHTGELFF
TGTGCCAGCAGCCCGGACAGGGTGCACACCGGGGAGCTGTTTTTT
>TRBV9|TRBJ2-1|TRBD2|13|many
CASRSGGYNEQFF
TGTGCCAGCAGGAGCGGGGGCTACAATGAGCAGTTCTTC
>TRBV7-9|TRBJ2-3|.|15|many
CASSVGSSGTDTQYF
TGTGCCAGCAGCGTAGGGTCGTCGGGCACAGATACGCAGTATTTT
>TRBV29-1|TRBJ1-5|TRBD1|17|few
CSVTSGTATHGNQPQHF
TGCAGCGTTACCTCCGGGACAGCTACTCATGGCAATCAGCCCCAGCATTTT
>TRBV5-1|TRBJ2-6|.|14|.
CVSTPPSGANVLTF
TGCGTCAGCACCCCACCCTCTGGGGCCAACGTCCTGACTTTC
>TRBV6-6|TRBJ1-1|.|13|many
CASSYSKSTEAFF
TGTGCCAGCAGTTACTCGAAAAGTACTGAAGCTTTCTTT
>TRBV5-1|TRBJ1-1|.|14|many
CASSLPETGTEAFF
TGCGCCAGCAGCTTGCCAGAGACGGGTACTGAAGCTTTCTTT
>TRBV28|TRBJ1-5|.|16|many
CASTSNGVYSNQPQHF
TGTGCCAGCACCTCCAACGGGGTGTATAGCAATCAGCCCCAGCATTTT
>TRBV27|TRBJ2-2|TRBD1|14|few
CASTGQGTTGELFF
TGTGCCAGCACCGGACAGGGAACCACCGGGGAGCTGTTTTTT
>TRBV14|TRBJ2-2|.|19|few
CASSLRMSPQPRNTGELFF
TGTGCCAGCAGCCTCAGAATGTCACCTCAGCCCCGAAACACCGGGGAGCTGTTTTTT
>TRBV29-1|TRBJ2-7|TRBD1|14|many
CSVERTGNSYEQYF
TGCAGCGTTGAGCGGACAGGGAACTCCTACGAGCAGTACTTC
>TRBV14|TRBJ1-1|.|13|many
CASSQATGGDAFF
TGTGCCAGCAGCCAGGCGACAGGCGGCGACGCTTTCTTT
>TRBV5-5|TRBJ1-1|.|15|many
CASSLDGPMNTEAFF
TGTGCCAGCAGCTTGGACGGCCCTATGAACACTGAAGCTTTCTTT
>TRBV11-2|TRBJ2-2|TRBD2|15|many
CASRLGGGNTGELFF
TGTGCCAGCAGATTAGGCGGGGGGAACACCGGGGAGCTGTTTTTT
>TRBV2|TRBJ2-7|.|11|many
CASKRSYEQYF
TGTGCCAGCAAGCGGTCCTACGAGCAGTACTTC
>TRBV5-5|TRBJ1-2|.|16|many
CASSFRRDTTNYGYTF
TGTGCCAGCAGCTTTAGGAGAGATACCACTAACTATGGCTACACCTTC
>TRBV6-2/TRBV6-3|TRBJ2-7|TRBD2|15|few
CASSPGSGRIDEQYF
TGTGCCAGCAGCCCAGGTAGCGGGAGGATCGACGAGCAGTACTTC
>TRBV7-2|TRBJ2-1|TRBD1|14|.
CASIRDRLPNEQFF
TGTGCCAGCATCCGGGACAGGCTACCGAATGAGCAGTTCTTC
>TRBV12-3/TRBV12-4|TRBJ2-5|.|12|many
CASSLQGETQYF
TGTGCCAGCAGTTTACAGGGAGAGACCCAGTACTTC
>TRBV5-1|TRBJ2-2|TRBD2|18|many
CASSLGGLAGDNTGELFF
TGCGCCAGCAGCTTGGGCGGACTAGCGGGAGACAACACCGGGGAGCTGTTTTTT
>TRBV28|TRBJ2-7|.|14|.
CASSSLGGLYEQYF
TGTGCCAGCAGTTCCCTTGGCGGCCTCTACGAGCAGTACTTC
>TRBV4-1|TRBJ2-3|TRBD2|17|few
CASSQVLLAASTDTQYF
TGCGCCAGCAGCCAAGTGTTACTAGCGGCGAGCACAGATACGCAGTATTTT
>TRBV2|TRBJ2-5|TRBD2|15|few
CASSPGLAAQETQYF
TGTGCCAGCAGTCCCGGACTAGCGGCACAAGAGACCCAGTACTTC